What follows are 29 T cell receptor beta chains derived from one specimen sequenced in a study of blood T cell repertoires in COVID-19. TCRdb's table, derived via immunoSEQ multiplex PCR, lists solely in-frame clones and lacks some. This sample has 400,000 to 500,000 clones, with roughly 90% found just once. Material for sequencing was PBMCs or T cells enriched from blood (not recorded which). These receptors came from a middle-aged woman who had recovered from COVID-19.

The chain couples TRBV27 to TRBJ1-4; tentatively, D is TRBD1 (6 bases). The CDR3 is made up of 14 amino acids. Germline V gives CDR1 MNHEY, CDR2 SMNVEV (reference sequence). V dropped 7 bases and J dropped 3 bases, with 12 bases sitting between them. The CDR3: CASKRDTPNEKLFF. The CDR3 DNA is TGTGCCAGCAAAAGGGACACGCCTAATGAAAAACTGTTTTTT.

The rearrangement links TRBV19 to TRBJ1-1, with 10 bases aligning to TRBD1. The CDR3 sequence is 18 residues long. Germline loops: CDR1 LNHDA, CDR2 SQIVND (reference sequence). Trimming cost V 5 bases and J 4 bases; bases outside gene matches: 16. CDR3 region: CASSLRILIGQGGTEAFF. In DNA form, the CDR3 reads TGTGCCAGTAGTTTGAGGATTCTGATCGGACAGGGGGGCACTGAAGCTTTCTTT.

This clone was counted once. The J gene is TRBJ2-5, the V gene TRBV5-1, with 7 bases fitting TRBD1. The germline V gene encodes CDR1 SGHRS and CDR2 YFSETQ. The ends lost 1 base at V and 5 bases at J; junction bases unmatched: 5. The CDR3 spans 14 residues. The CDR3 spells CASSLLGGAETQYF. The CDR3, as DNA: TGCGCCAGCAGCTTGCTAGGGGGCGCGGAGACCCAGTACTTC. Together with reference TRBV5-1 and TRBJ2-5, the CDR3 gives the full variable domain: KAGVTQTPRYLIKTRGQQVTLSCSPISGHRSVSWYQQTPGQGLQFLFEYFSETQRNKGNFPGRFSGRQFSNSRSEMNVSTLELGDSALYLCASSLLGGAETQYFGPGTRLLVL.

The chain carries TRBV10-3 and TRBJ2-1, with 8 bases identical to TRBD2. With 2 bases clipped from V and 5 bases from J, the junction kept 14 bases outside the gene matches. CDR3 length: 18 amino acids. Germline CDR1 ENHRY, CDR2 SYGVKD. The DNA of the CDR3 is TGTGCCATCAGTGAGCCTGTTTCGTCCAGCGGGAGTCACAATGAGCAGTTCTTC. This sequence encodes CAISEPVSSSGSHNEQFF.

Points on this clone: In the same sample, other DNA sequences code for this CDR3. The rearrangement joins TRBV10-3 to TRBJ2-7, with D maybe TRBD2 (6 bases). Germline CDR1 and CDR2: ENHRY and SYGVKD. This CDR3 region has 16 residues. Trimming removed 0 bases from V and 1 base from J, with 13 bases in between. The chain's CDR3 is CAISESRGGSSYEQYF. The DNA of the CDR3 is TGTGCCATCAGTGAGTCGAGGGGAGGATCTTCCTACGAGCAGTACTTC.

J is TRBJ2-3 and V is TRBV3-1 (or the pseudogene TRBV3-2); 8 bases agree with TRBD2. Germline lookup yields CDR1 LGHDT and CDR2 YNNKEL (reference sequence). V shed 4 bases, J shed 1 base, and the junction held 4 bases outside the gene matches. This CDR3 comprises 15 residues. The CDR3 here is CASSPGLAGTDTQYF. CDR3 nucleotides: TGTGCCAGCAGCCCCGGACTAGCAGGCACAGATACGCAGTATTTT.

The rearrangement links TRBV7-2 to TRBJ2-5; 7 nucleotides match TRBD2. V was pared by 2 bases and J by 1 base, with 10 bases of the junction left unmatched. CDR1 is SGHTA and CDR2 is FQGNSA in the germline V gene. The CDR3 covers 17 residues. In DNA, the CDR3 is TGTGCCAGCAGCTTATATACCCTTAGGACTAGCCAAGAGACCCAGTACTTC. Its protein product is CASSLYTLRTSQETQYF.

The CDR3 reads CASSPTPDRDYGYTF. The CDR3 nucleotides are TGCGCCAGCAGCCCCACCCCGGACAGGGACTATGGCTACACCTTC. The chain joins TRBV4-3 to TRBJ1-2; 8 bases are shared with TRBD1. Per germline, CDR1 LGHNA and CDR2 YSLEER. The CDR3 length is 15 residues. Germline trimming cut 4 bases from V and 3 bases from J; bases unmatched to any gene: 7.

The V call is TRBV19, the J call TRBJ2-1; D gene ambiguous. Trimming removed 1 base at V and 7 bases at J, with 17 bases between. The germline CDR1 and CDR2 sequences are LNHDA and SQIVND (reference sequence). The CDR3 has 16 amino acids. CDR3 sequence: CASSIVSRRRGNEQFF. The CDR3 coding sequence is TGTGCCAGTAGTATAGTGAGTAGGCGGCGAGGAAATGAGCAGTTCTTC. Together with reference TRBV19 and TRBJ2-1, the CDR3 gives the full variable domain: DGGITQSPKYLFRKEGQNVTLSCEQNLNHDAMYWYRQDPGQGLRLIYYSQIVNDFQKGDIAEGYSVSREKKESFPLTVTSAQKNPTAFYLCASSIVSRRRGNEQFFGPGTRLTVL.

The rearrangement joins TRBV28 to TRBJ2-3; D is unclear. The germline CDR1 and CDR2 sequences are MDHEN and SYDVKM. This CDR3 is 13 amino acids long. The V and J ends lost 4 bases and 2 bases respectively, with 7 bases between them. The CDR3 nucleotides read TGTGCCAGCAGTTGGAGCTACACAGATACGCAGTATTTT. Encoded protein: CASSWSYTDTQYF.

The sample holds a few counts of this clone. A read error may produce the germline difference seen at one junction end. The rearrangement links TRBV7-7 to TRBJ2-7; 12 bases align to TRBD2. CDR1 SSHAT and CDR2 FNYEAQ come from the germline V gene (reference sequence). CDR3 length: 10 amino acids. The CDR3 spells CASSLTSGSF. CDR3 sequence (DNA): TGTGCTAGCAGCCTGACTAGCGGGAGCTTC.

The chain employs TRBV12-3 or TRBV12-4 and TRBJ1-1; tentatively, D is TRBD1 (5 bases). The CDR3 has 13 amino acids. V dropped 7 bases and J dropped 5 bases, with 14 bases sitting between them. CDR3 sequence reads: CASTIGGRTEAFF. The CDR3 DNA reads TGTGCCAGCACCATTGGGGGGAGGACTGAAGCTTTCTTT.

The rearrangement links TRBV10-2 to TRBJ2-7; 10 bases fit TRBD1. The V and J ends lost 8 bases and 6 bases, in that order; junction bases with no gene match: 1. Looked up from germline, CDR1 is WSHSY and CDR2 is SAAADI. CDR3 size: 11 residues. DNA of the CDR3: TGCGCCAGCCGGACAGGGGGCGAGCAGTACTTC. Translating it yields CASRTGGEQYF.

This clone was counted once. As DNA, the CDR3 is TGTGCCAGCAGCTCAGGGGGAAGTATGGATGGCTACACCTTC. This translates into CASSSGGSMDGYTF. The rearrangement links TRBV28 to TRBJ1-2; 7 nucleotides line up with TRBD1. The CDR3 length is 14 residues. Germline lookup yields CDR1 MDHEN and CDR2 SYDVKM. Trimming at V came to 6 bases and at J to 6 bases, leaving 10 bases not matched to a gene.

The DNA of the CDR3 is TGTGCCACCAGTGGTGGGACAGTCTATGGCTACACCTTC. Translated: CATSGGTVYGYTF. The gene calls are TRBV24-1 and TRBJ1-2, with 7 nucleotides matching TRBD1. V lost 5 bases, J lost 4 bases, and 3 bases stayed unmatched. CDR1 and CDR2 (germline): KGHDR, SFDVKD. The CDR3 spans 13 residues.

This chain links TRBV4-1 with TRBJ2-1, with TRBD1 matching over 11 bases. Germline V gene data show CDR1 as MGHRA and CDR2 as YSYEKL. The trim removed 6 bases at V and 7 bases at J, leaving 5 bases unmatched. The CDR3 runs to 14 residues. The CDR3 reads CASRGTGGRNEQFF. The CDR3 bases are TGCGCCAGCAGGGGGACAGGGGGTCGTAATGAGCAGTTCTTC.

The gene calls are TRBV12-3 or TRBV12-4 and TRBJ1-1; 8 nucleotides line up with TRBD1. This CDR3 comprises 13 residues. The V and J ends lost 3 bases and 7 bases, in that order; junction bases with no gene match: 4. The CDR3 DNA reads TGTGCCAGCAGTTTGGGCGGGACAGGTGAAGCTTTCTTT. Translating it yields CASSLGGTGEAFF.

This chain links TRBV5-6 with TRBJ1-2; a weak D match, TRBD1 (5 bases). Germline V gene data show CDR1 as SGHDT and CDR2 as YYEEEE. The CDR3 runs 14 residues. Deletions cut 4 bases from V and 8 bases from J, with 18 bases between. This CDR3 is CASSIIQANLGYTF. The CDR3 nucleotides are TGTGCCAGCAGCATCATACAGGCCAACTTAGGCTACACCTTC.

The chain recombines TRBV7-8 with TRBJ1-1; TRBD1 matches at 8 bases. The trim removed 5 bases at V and 0 bases at J, leaving 8 bases unmatched. CDR1 is SGHVS and CDR2 is FQNEAQ in the germline V gene. The CDR3 sequence is 16 residues long. CDR3 coding DNA: TGTGCCAGCAGCATATCAGGGGGCTCAATGAACACTGAAGCTTTCTTT. Its translation is CASSISGGSMNTEAFF.

This chain links TRBV24-1 with TRBJ2-7; possible D gene TRBD1, 6 bases. The ends were cut back, 4 bases at V and 3 bases at J, with 12 bases in the middle. The CDR3 consists of 14 residues. From germline, CDR1 is KGHDR and CDR2 SFDVKD. The CDR3 here is CATSDPGQNYEQYF. The CDR3 nucleotides read TGTGCCACCAGTGACCCAGGACAGAACTACGAGCAGTACTTC.

The chain recombines TRBV2 with TRBJ2-3; the D gene is possibly TRBD2 (5 bases). The germline CDR1 and CDR2 sequences are SNHLY and FYNNEI. The V and J ends lost 4 bases and 5 bases respectively, with 13 bases between them. The CDR3 sequence is 14 residues long. The CDR3 loop is CASSVIIREDTQYF. In DNA, the CDR3 is TGTGCCAGCAGTGTAATCATCCGGGAAGATACGCAGTATTTT.

The V and J genes are TRBV10-1 and TRBJ2-7; possibly TRBD1 for D (6 bases). Looked up from germline, CDR1 is WNHNN and CDR2 is SYGVQD (reference sequence). CDR3 size: 16 residues. V shed 5 bases and J shed 2 bases, with 19 bases lying between them. This chain's CDR3 is CASSSRPDRFTYEQYF. In nucleotides, the CDR3 is TGCGCCAGCAGTTCCCGACCGGACAGATTTACCTACGAGCAGTACTTC.

The rearrangement uses TRBV5-4 and TRBJ2-1; TRBD2 matches 7 bases. The CDR3 has 16 amino acids. Per germline, CDR1 SGHNT and CDR2 YYREEE (reference sequence). Trimming took 3 bases from V and 3 from J; bases not matched to a gene: 9. The CDR3 DNA is TGTGCCAGCAGCTACCAGGGACTACTGGGCTACAATGAGCAGTTCTTC. Its protein is CASSYQGLLGYNEQFF.

This clone has only a few counts. The chain combines TRBV23-1 with TRBJ1-1; TRBD1 agrees at 7 bases. TRBV23-1 is classed as an ORF, of uncertain function. CDR3 length: 14 amino acids. Trimming cost V 4 bases and J 7 bases; bases outside gene matches: 9. For the CDR3, the DNA is TGCGCCAGCAGTCCTCGGGACAGACGATTTGAAGCTTTCTTT. Residues: CASSPRDRRFEAFF.

The chain carries TRBV25-1 and TRBJ2-1; the match to TRBD1 covers 9 bases. V dropped 6 bases and J dropped 7; count of bases not matched to a gene: 7. The CDR3 contains 14 residues. Germline V gene sequence: CDR1 MGHDK, CDR2 SYGVNS. The CDR3 region has the DNA TGTGCCAGCAGACTTTCCGGGACAGGGAATGAGCAGTTCTTC. It translates to CASRLSGTGNEQFF.

A single count supports this clone. The CDR3 spells CASSLNGQADYEQYF. The CDR3 region has the DNA TGTGCCAGCAGCTTAAATGGACAGGCTGACTACGAGCAGTACTTC. The chain carries TRBV7-2 and TRBJ2-7, with 7 bases fitting TRBD1. The CDR3 consists of 15 residues. Germline CDR1 is SGHTA and CDR2 is FQGNSA. V lost 2 bases and J lost 3; bases outside the gene matches: 7.

The CDR3 DNA sequence: TGTGCCAGCAGTCGCGGGGTGAGCTCCTACAATGAGCAGTTCTTC. Protein product: CASSRGVSSYNEQFF. The chain employs TRBV6-5 and TRBJ2-1; D is possibly TRBD2 (6 bases). Germline loops: CDR1 MNHEY, CDR2 SVGAGI. CDR3 length: 15 residues. V lost 5 bases and J lost 0, with 11 bases in between.

This chain joins TRBV20-1 and TRBJ1-3; TRBD1 is a possible D gene (5 bases). Trimming removed 8 bases at V and 2 bases at J, with 7 bases between. The CDR3 consists of 11 residues. Germline CDR1 DFQATT, CDR2 SNEGSKA (reference sequence). CDR3 coding DNA: TGCAGTCCCAGGGCTGGAAACACCATATATTTT. It yields the protein CSPRAGNTIYF.

The chain couples TRBV10-2 to TRBJ2-1; D call uncertain. The germline CDR1 and CDR2 sequences are WSHSY and SAAADI. The V and J ends lost 11 bases and 0 bases respectively, with 17 bases between them. The CDR3 loop spans 15 amino acids. The CDR3 nucleotides read TGCGCCCCAGCTCTATTGAGGAGCTCCTACAATGAGCAGTTCTTC. Translated: CAPALLRSSYNEQFF.